This section outlines one T cell receptor (beta chain) sequence together with its context. This specimen belongs to a study of blood T cell repertoires in COVID-19. Study-wide context: Collection of acute and convalescent COVID-19 samples took place in the United States, Italy and Spain. The analysed material was cDNA or gDNA that came from T cells, B-cell-depleted T cells, or PBMCs.

Under the authors' procedure: Counts of nucleated cells, estimated from reference gene primer amplification, were obtained. TCRdb's table, derived via immunoSEQ multiplex PCR, lists solely in-frame clones and lacks some. V and J calls and clone size are those listed in that table; D and trimming were worked out from the DNA. The sample holds around 250,000 clones, approximately 82% seen once. Germline CDR1 is MNHEY and CDR2 is SMNVEV (reference sequence). V lost 3 bases, J lost 6 bases, and 3 bases stayed unmatched. The CDR3 consists of 13 residues. The chain combines TRBV27 with TRBJ1-2; 8 positions agree with TRBD1. The clonotype originates from a woman aged 18-30 years with acute or convalescent COVID-19. Sequenced sample: peripheral blood. This CDR3 is CASSFSRGHGYTF. The CDR3 DNA follows: TGTGCCAGCAGTTTTAGCAGGGGGCATGGCTACACCTTC.